This T cell receptor (beta chain) was observed in a study of blood T cell repertoires in COVID-19. Study information: The cDNA or gDNA used as material had been derived from T cells, B-cell-depleted T cells, or PBMCs.

Per the original methods: By means of reference gene primer amplification, nucleated cell counts were estimated. Method: immunoSEQ multiplex PCR; TCRdb's copy keeps in-frame clones and lacks some. V, J and clone size were drawn from that table, and D and trimming were deduced from the DNA. The top ten hold 2.2% of the sample, which has about 310,000 clones, 80% to 90% seen once. CDR1 is SNHLY and CDR2 is FYNNEI in the germline V gene. Trimming shortened V by 6 bases and J by 5 bases, and 6 bases separated the two germline ends. The CDR3 has 11 residues. Assignment of participants to cohorts was predicated upon participant-reported clinical history. Two negative PCRs, clearance, or symptom resolution were required of recovered Cohort 3 donors.

The receptor's source is a man in his thirties or forties who had recovered from COVID-19. The rearrangement uses TRBV2 and TRBJ2-3, with no clear D. Source material: PBMCs or T cells enriched from blood (not recorded which). The CDR3 sequence is CASSIGDTQYF. The CDR3 DNA reads as TGTGCCAGCAGCATCGGAGATACGCAGTATTTT.